The clone carrying this TCR beta chain was found a few times. This sample stems from a study of blood T cell repertoires in COVID-19. The method was immunoSEQ multiplex PCR; TCRdb's version includes in-frame clones alone and lacks a portion of them. The table records roughly 200,000 clones, roughly 88% of them present only once. The TCR originated in a middle-aged woman who had recovered from COVID-19. Material for sequencing was peripheral blood.

The CDR3 loop reads CASSQGRMDGQGPLRAEAFF. As DNA, the CDR3 is TGTGCCAGTAGCCAAGGGAGGATGGATGGACAGGGGCCCCTAAGGGCTGAAGCTTTCTTT. The chain recombines TRBV19 with TRBJ1-1, with 9 bases matching TRBD1. The V and J ends lost 6 bases and 6 bases, in that order; junction bases with no gene match: 26. The V gene's germline CDR1 is LNHDA and CDR2 SQIVND (reference sequence). The length of the CDR3 is 20 residues.